This is a list of T cell receptor beta chains from one sample in a study of CD8 T cells in Susac syndrome. TCRdb reprocessed the immunoSEQ multiplex PCR reads with MiXCR, giving one entry per CDR3 protein. The repertoire consists of 200,000 or so distinct CDR3 sequences, with 90% to 96% occurring once and the leading ten covering 0.093%. Sequencing was done on a sample of CD4+ T cells from PBMCs. The source of these receptors is a human donor with multiple sclerosis. Each CDR3 is given with its conserved first and last residue. A D gene is named only where the DNA matches it firmly. Size is omitted from some rows. Given values are once, few, many or a class for expanded clones.

clone_size j_call cdr3_length d_call v_call cdr3_nt cdr3_aa
- TRBJ2-5 12 - TRBV7-6 TGTGCCAGCACCTCCTTGGGGGAGACCCAGTACTTC CASTSLGETQYF
- TRBJ2-3 18 TRBD2 TRBV12-3/TRBV12-4 TGTGCCAGCAGTACCCGACTAGCGGGGGGGATGGGCACAGATACGCAGTATTTT CASSTRLAGGMGTDTQYF
- TRBJ1-2 13 - TRBV27 TGTGCCAGCAGCCGCCGCTCTAACTATGGCTACACCTTC CASSRRSNYGYTF
- TRBJ2-7 15 TRBD1 TRBV30 TGTGCCTGGAGCATCCAGGGGGCTCAAACCTACGAGCAGTACTTC CAWSIQGAQTYEQYF
once TRBJ1-4 14 - TRBV2 TGTGCCAGCAGTTGGACCACCCAGGAGGAAAAACTGTTTTTT CASSWTTQEEKLFF
- TRBJ1-5 17 - TRBV28 TGTGCCAGCAGTTTATCACCGATCAAGGATAGCAATCAGCCCCAGCATTTT CASSLSPIKDSNQPQHF
- TRBJ2-3 16 TRBD2 TRBV20-1 TGCAGTGCTAGGCTCCCGCGGGGGGCCGGCGCAGATACGCAGTATTTT CSARLPRGAGADTQYF
- TRBJ1-5 13 - TRBV7-2 TGTGCCAGCTCCGATGACCCAAATCAGCCCCAGCATTTT CASSDDPNQPQHF
- TRBJ2-3 15 TRBD1 TRBV9 TGTGCCAGCAGCCCCAACGGACAGGGAGCAGATACGCAGTATTTT CASSPNGQGADTQYF
once TRBJ2-5 12 - TRBV5-4 TGTGCCAGCAGCTTTCCATATGAGACCCAGTACTTC CASSFPYETQYF
- TRBJ2-5 16 - TRBV14 TGTGCCAGCAGCCAAGGTGTGAAGGTTCTGCGAGAGACCCAGTACTTC CASSQGVKVLRETQYF
- TRBJ1-1 13 - TRBV20-1 TGCAGTGCTCGCGGGGCCGGGAACACTGAAGCTTTCTTT CSARGAGNTEAFF
- TRBJ1-1 13 - TRBV18 TGTGCCAGCTCACCAGAGAGGAACACTGAAGCTTTCTTT CASSPERNTEAFF
once TRBJ1-6 12 - TRBV7-9 TGTGCCAGCAGCTTAGGGGCCGGCCCCCTCCACTTT CASSLGAGPLHF
- TRBJ2-7 14 - TRBV12-3/TRBV12-4 TGTGCCAGCAGCCCTATGACAGGCTCCTACGAGCAGTACTTC CASSPMTGSYEQYF
- TRBJ2-2 17 TRBD2 TRBV2 TGTGCCAGCAGGGGAGGGAGGACCAGTCATGGCACCGGGGAGCTGTTTTTT CASRGGRTSHGTGELFF
- TRBJ1-2 11 - TRBV20-1 TGCAGTGCTAGTCCCAGGGCGGGCTACACCTTC CSASPRAGYTF
- TRBJ2-3 16 - TRBV5-4 TGTGCCAGCAGCCTTGGGGGACGGTCCCACACAGATACGCAGTATTTT CASSLGGRSHTDTQYF
- TRBJ1-1 14 - TRBV4-2 TGTGCCAGCAGCCAAGACAGGGAGAACACTGAAGCTTTCTTT CASSQDRENTEAFF
- TRBJ2-6 14 - TRBV7-2 TGTGCCAGCAGCTTAGCGCTCGGGGCCAACGTCCTGACTTTC CASSLALGANVLTF
- TRBJ2-2 16 TRBD2 TRBV24-1 TGTGCCACCAGTGAAGCGGGACGGACGAACACCGGGGAGCTGTTTTTT CATSEAGRTNTGELFF
- TRBJ2-5 15 TRBD2 TRBV9 TGTGCCAGCAGCTCCAGGGAGGGACCGGAGGAGACCCAGTACTTC CASSSREGPEETQYF
- TRBJ2-3 18 - TRBV7-9 TGTGCCAGCAGCTTTAGGACTATCCGCCTCCTTAGCACAGATACGCAGTATTTT CASSFRTIRLLSTDTQYF
- TRBJ1-6 19 - TRBV12-5 TGTGCTAGTGGTTTGGTACTTAGATTAGGGAGCTCCTATAATTCACCCCTCCACTTT CASGLVLRLGSSYNSPLHF